Here is one T cell receptor (beta chain) with its context. Its antigen is undetermined. The method was immunoSEQ multiplex PCR; TCRdb's version includes in-frame clones alone and lacks a portion of them. The sample has roughly 120,000 clones, around 87% seen once. It was second doses at about 4 or about 12 weeks that were pooled. This sample was included in a study of T cell responses to AZD1222 COVID-19 vaccine. Whole-study results and caveats: Baseline testing showed seropositivity in only 6 or 7 AZD1222 recipients. CD4 TCRs covered the whole spike, strongest at regions 160-218 and 743-854. Females made up more of the donors, who were largely white British, and clonal diversity may have come out too low.

The CDR3 spans 17 residues. In germline, CDR1 is SGHTA, CDR2 FQGTGA. V trimming: 0 bases; J trimming: 5 bases; junction bases outside the gene matches: 5. The chain is built from TRBV7-3 and TRBJ2-5; 14 positions match TRBD2. Sequenced material: peripheral blood, taken 28 days after the second AZD1222 dose. The receptor comes from an adult who received the AZD1222 COVID-19 vaccine. Here the CDR3 reads CASSLTPGLAGGETQYF. CDR3 nucleotides: TGTGCCAGCAGCTTAACTCCCGGACTAGCGGGGGGTGAGACCCAGTACTTC. Filled out from reference TRBV7-3 and TRBJ2-5, the complete variable domain reads GAGVSQTPSNKVTEKGKYVELRCDPISGHTALYWYRQSLGQGPEFLIYFQGTGAADDSGLPNDRFFAVRPEGSVSTLKIQRTERGDSAVYLCASSLTPGLAGGETQYFGPGTRLLVL.